Given below is one TCR beta chain in context. The CDR3 totals 14 residues. Per the germline V gene, CDR1 is SEHNR and CDR2 is FQNEAQ (reference sequence). V dropped 2 bases and J dropped 0 bases, with 5 bases sitting between them. This sample stems from a study of blood T cell repertoires in COVID-19. Study-level information: The samples span acute and convalescent COVID-19 from the United States, Italy and Spain.

Original processing notes: By means of reference gene primer amplification, nucleated cell counts were estimated. Method: immunoSEQ multiplex PCR; TCRdb's copy keeps in-frame clones and lacks some. V, J and clone size are taken as reported in that table, and D and trimming were inferred from the DNA itself. The table records about 190,000 clones, around 80% of them present only once. The sample consisted of peripheral blood. This TCR derives from a man aged 50 or older who had recovered from COVID-19. The J gene is TRBJ2-1, the V gene TRBV7-9; D gene ambiguous. CDR3 DNA sequence: TGTGCCAGCAGCTTACTAAGCTCCTACAATGAGCAGTTCTTC. The encoded protein is CASSLLSSYNEQFF.